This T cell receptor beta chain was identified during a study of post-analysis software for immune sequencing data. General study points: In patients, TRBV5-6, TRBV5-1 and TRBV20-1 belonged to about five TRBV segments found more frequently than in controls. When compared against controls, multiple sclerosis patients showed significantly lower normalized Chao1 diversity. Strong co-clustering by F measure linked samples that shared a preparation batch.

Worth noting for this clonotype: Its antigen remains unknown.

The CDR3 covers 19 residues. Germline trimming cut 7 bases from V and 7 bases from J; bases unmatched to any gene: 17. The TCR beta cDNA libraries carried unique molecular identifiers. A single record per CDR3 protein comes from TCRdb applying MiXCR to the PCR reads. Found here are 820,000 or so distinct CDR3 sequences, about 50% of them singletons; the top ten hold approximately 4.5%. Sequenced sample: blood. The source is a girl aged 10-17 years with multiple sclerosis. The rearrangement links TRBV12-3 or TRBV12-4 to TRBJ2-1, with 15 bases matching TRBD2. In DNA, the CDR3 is TGTGCCAGCATCAACGGACTAGCGGGGGGGGAGAGAGGAGAAAATGAGCAGTTCTTC. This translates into CASINGLAGGERGENEQFF.